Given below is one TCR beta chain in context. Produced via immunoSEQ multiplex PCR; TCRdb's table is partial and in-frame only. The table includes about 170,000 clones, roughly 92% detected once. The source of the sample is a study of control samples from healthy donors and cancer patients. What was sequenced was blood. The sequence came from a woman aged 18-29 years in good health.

The CDR3 reads CASSLSSGTSRETQYF. For the CDR3, the DNA is TGTGCCAGCAGCCTCTCCTCCGGGACTAGCCGGGAGACCCAGTACTTC. The chain uses TRBV7-9 and TRBJ2-5; TRBD2 agrees at 9 bases. CDR1 and CDR2 (germline): SEHNR, FQNEAQ (reference sequence). Trimming cost V 5 bases and J 5 bases; bases outside gene matches: 12. The CDR3 is 16 amino acids.